This T cell receptor (beta chain) stems from a study of vaccination and CD4 T cells after COVID-19. Across the study: Collection of post-vaccine samples followed dose two by a median around 72 days, spanning a range of 14 to 241. Stimulation of the cells used overlapping spike peptide pools from SARS-CoV-2 and from the common cold coronaviruses HCoV-NL63, HCoV-OC43 and HCoV-229E. Study-wide results and limits: The median proportion of reactive clones detected only post-vaccination in convalescent patients was approximately 90%.

CD4+ T cells that had been cultured provided DNA sequenced with the Oncomine TCR Beta short-read assay. Researchers extracted genomic DNA from CD4+ T cells that had been cultured. TCRdb reprocessed the PCR reads with MiXCR, giving one entry per CDR3 protein. The sample lists about 18,000 distinct CDR3 sequences, 70% occurring once. The CDR3 sequence is 15 residues long. Concerning this clonotype: The antigen is unknown.

The treatment is: roughly 11-day PBMC culture with coronavirus spike peptide pools or control peptides (ViraFEST assay). This chain connects TRBV21-1 to TRBJ2-5; TRBD2, the table's D call, was not compared with the DNA. TRBV21-1 is marked as a pseudogene. This sequence originates from a human donor who had recovered from COVID-19. The sample was CD4+ T cells from blood, cultured in vitro. CDR3 region: CASSARTSVQETQYF. The CDR3 DNA reads as TGTGCCAGCAGCGCCAGGACGAGCGTACAAGAGACCCAGTACTTC.